The T cell receptor beta chain under discussion was sequenced for a study of radiotherapy plus CTLA-4 blockade in lung cancer. This CDR3 contains 13 residues. Germline V CDR1 and CDR2: SNHLY, FYNNEI. Trimming removed 4 bases at V and 2 bases at J, with 9 bases between. Data came from immunoSEQ multiplex PCR; TCRdb stores just in-frame clones and leaves some out. The table records tens of thousands of clones, 77% of them present only once. The TCR comes from a human donor with non-small cell lung cancer whose response to radiotherapy plus ipilimumab could not be evaluated. The gene calls are TRBV2 and TRBJ2-7; the D gene is possibly TRBD2 (6 bases). Sequencing used peripheral blood, obtained from a patient treated with radiotherapy plus ipilimumab. The CDR3 coding sequence is TGTGCCAGCAGTGTTGGGGAGGCCTACGAGCAGTACTTC. It encodes CASSVGEAYEQYF. Full variable domain (remainder filled in from reference TRBV2 and TRBJ2-7): EPEVTQTPSHQVTQMGQEVILRCVPISNHLYFYWYRQILGQKVEFLVSFYNNEISEKSEIFDDQFSVERPDGSNFTLKIRSTKLEDSAMYFCASSVGEAYEQYFGPGTRLTVT.